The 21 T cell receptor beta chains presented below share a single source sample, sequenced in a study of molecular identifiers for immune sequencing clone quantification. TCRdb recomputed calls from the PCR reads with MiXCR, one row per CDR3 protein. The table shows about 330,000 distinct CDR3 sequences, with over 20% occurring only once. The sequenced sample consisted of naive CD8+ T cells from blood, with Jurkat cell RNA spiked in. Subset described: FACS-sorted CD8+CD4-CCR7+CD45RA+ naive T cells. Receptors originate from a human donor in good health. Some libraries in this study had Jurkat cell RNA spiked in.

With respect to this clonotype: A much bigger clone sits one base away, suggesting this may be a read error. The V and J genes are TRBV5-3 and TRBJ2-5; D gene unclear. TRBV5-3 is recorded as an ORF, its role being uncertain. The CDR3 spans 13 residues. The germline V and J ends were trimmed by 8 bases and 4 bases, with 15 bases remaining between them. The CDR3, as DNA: TGTGCCAGCTGCTTGGTGGTCAGAGAGACCCAGTACTTC. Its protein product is CASCLVVRETQYF.

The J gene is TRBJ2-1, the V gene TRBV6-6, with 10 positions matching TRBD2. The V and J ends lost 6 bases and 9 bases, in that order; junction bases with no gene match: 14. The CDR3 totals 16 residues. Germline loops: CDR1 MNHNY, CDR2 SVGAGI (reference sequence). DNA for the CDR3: TGTGCCAGCAGCCCGCTGAGGCTAGCGGGAGACGTTGAGCAGTTCTTC. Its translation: CASSPLRLAGDVEQFF.

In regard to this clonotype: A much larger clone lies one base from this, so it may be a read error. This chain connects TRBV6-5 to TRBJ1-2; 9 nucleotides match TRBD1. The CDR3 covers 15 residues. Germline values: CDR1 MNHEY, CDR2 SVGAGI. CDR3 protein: CASSHGTGPNYGYIF. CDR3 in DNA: TGTGCCAGCAGTCACGGGACAGGGCCCAACTATGGCTACATCTTC.

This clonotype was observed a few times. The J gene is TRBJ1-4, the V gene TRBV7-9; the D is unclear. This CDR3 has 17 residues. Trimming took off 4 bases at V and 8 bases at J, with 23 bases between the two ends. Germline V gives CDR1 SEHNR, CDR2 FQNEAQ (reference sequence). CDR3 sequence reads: CASSSPLPTKSPEKLFF. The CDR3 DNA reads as TGTGCCAGCAGCTCGCCCCTTCCGACAAAAAGTCCGGAAAAACTGTTTTTT.

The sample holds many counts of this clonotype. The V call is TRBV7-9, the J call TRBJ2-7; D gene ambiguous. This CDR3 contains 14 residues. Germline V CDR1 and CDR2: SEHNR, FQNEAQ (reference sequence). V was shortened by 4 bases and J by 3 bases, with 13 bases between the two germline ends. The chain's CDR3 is CASSSILRVYEQYF. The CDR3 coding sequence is TGTGCCAGCAGCTCCATCCTTCGGGTCTACGAGCAGTACTTC.

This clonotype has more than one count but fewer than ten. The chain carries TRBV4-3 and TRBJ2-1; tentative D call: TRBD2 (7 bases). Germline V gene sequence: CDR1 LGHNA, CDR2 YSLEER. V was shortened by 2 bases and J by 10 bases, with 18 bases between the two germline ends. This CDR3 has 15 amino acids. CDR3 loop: CASSQSAGAGEEQFF. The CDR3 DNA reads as TGCGCCAGCAGCCAATCGGCAGGGGCGGGAGAGGAGCAGTTCTTC.

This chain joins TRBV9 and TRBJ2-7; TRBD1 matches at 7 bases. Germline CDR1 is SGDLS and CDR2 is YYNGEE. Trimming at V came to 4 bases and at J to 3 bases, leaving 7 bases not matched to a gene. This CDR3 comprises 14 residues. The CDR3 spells CASSFSNRGYEQYF. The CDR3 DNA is TGTGCCAGCAGCTTTAGCAACAGGGGCTACGAGCAGTACTTC. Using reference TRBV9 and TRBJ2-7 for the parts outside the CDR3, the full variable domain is DSGVTQTPKHLITATGQRVTLRCSPRSGDLSVYWYQQSLDQGLQFLIQYYNGEERAKGNILERFSAQQFPDLHSELNLSSLELGDSALYFCASSFSNRGYEQYFGPGTRLTVT.

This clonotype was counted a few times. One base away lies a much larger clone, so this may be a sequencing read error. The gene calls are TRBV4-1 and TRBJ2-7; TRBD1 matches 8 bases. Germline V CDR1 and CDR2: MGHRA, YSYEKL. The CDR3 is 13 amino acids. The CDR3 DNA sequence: TGCGCCAGCAGTATCAACAGGGGGTACGTGCAGTACTTC. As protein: CASSINRGYVQYF.

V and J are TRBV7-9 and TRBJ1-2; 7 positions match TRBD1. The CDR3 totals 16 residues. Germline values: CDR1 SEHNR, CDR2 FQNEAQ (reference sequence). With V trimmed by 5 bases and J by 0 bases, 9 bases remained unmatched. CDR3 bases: TGTGCCAGCAGCCTAGGACAGGTAGAGGCTAACTATGGCTACACCTTC. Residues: CASSLGQVEANYGYTF.

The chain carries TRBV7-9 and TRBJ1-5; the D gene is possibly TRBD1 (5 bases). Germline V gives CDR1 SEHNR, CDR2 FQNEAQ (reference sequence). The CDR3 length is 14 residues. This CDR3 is CASGLGRVGQPQHF. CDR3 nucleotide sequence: TGTGCGAGCGGCTTAGGCAGGGTTGGTCAGCCCCAGCATTTT.

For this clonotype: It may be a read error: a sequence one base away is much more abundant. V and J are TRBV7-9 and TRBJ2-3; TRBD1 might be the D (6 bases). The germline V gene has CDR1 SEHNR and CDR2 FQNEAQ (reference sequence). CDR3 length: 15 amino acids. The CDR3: CASSPNRASTDTRYF. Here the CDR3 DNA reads TGTGCCAGCAGCCCTAACAGGGCTAGCACAGATACGCGGTATTTT.

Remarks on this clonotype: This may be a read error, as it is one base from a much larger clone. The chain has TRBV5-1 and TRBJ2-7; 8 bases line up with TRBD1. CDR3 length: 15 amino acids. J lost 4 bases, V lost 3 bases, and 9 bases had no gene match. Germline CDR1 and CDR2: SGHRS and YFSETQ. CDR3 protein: CASSSSAGGSYEQYF. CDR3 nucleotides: TGCGCCAGCAGCTCTTCGGCAGGGGGCTCTTACGAGCAGTACTTC.

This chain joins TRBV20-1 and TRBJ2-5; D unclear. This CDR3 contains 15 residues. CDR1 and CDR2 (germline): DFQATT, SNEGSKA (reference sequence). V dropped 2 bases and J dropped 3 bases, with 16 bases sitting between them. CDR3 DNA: TGCAGTGCTAGATCGGAAGGGTTAGTCGAAGAGACCCAGTACTTC. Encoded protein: CSARSEGLVEETQYF.

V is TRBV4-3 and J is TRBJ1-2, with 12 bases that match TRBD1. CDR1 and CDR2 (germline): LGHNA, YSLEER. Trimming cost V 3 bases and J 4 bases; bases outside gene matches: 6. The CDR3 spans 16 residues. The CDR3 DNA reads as TGCGCCAGCAGCCAGGGGACAGGGGGCGTTTTCTATGGCTACACCTTC. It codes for CASSQGTGGVFYGYTF.

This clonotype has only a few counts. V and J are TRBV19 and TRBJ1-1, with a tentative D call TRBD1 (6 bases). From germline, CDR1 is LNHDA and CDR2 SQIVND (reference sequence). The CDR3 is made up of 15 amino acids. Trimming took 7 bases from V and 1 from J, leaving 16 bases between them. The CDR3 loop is CASIGGEQGNTEAFF. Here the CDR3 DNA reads TGTGCCAGTATAGGAGGGGAACAGGGGAACACTGAAGCTTTCTTT.

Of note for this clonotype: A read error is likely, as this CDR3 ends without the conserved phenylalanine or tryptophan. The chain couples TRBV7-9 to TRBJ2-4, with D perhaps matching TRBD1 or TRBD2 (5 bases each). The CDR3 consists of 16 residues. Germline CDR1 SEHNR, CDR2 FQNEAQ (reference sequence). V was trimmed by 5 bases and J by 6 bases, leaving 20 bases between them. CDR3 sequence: CASSTSLGVDGNIQYL. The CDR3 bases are TGTGCCAGCAGCACAAGCCTGGGGGTAGATGGAAACATTCAGTACCTC.

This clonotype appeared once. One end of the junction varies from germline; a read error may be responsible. The chain's CDR3 is CASSWGRTGQEAQYF. CDR3 in DNA: TGCGCCAGCAGCTGGGGCCGGACAGGGCAAGAGGCCCAGTACTTC. The gene calls are TRBV5-1 and TRBJ2-5, with 8 bases identical to TRBD1. Germline lookup yields CDR1 SGHRS and CDR2 YFSETQ. The CDR3 is made up of 15 amino acids.

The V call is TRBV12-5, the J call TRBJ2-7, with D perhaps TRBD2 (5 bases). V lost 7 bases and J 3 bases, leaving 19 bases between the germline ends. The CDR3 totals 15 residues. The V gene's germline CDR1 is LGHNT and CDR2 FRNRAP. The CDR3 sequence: CASAIVRAENYEQYF. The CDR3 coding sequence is TGTGCTAGTGCCATTGTGCGGGCCGAGAACTACGAGCAGTACTTC.

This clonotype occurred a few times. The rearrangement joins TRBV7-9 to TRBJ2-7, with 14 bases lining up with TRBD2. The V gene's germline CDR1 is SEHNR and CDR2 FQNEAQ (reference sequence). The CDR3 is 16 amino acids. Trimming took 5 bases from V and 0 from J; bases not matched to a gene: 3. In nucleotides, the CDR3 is TGTGCCAGCAGCCCCGGGACTAGCGGGGGCTCCTACGAGCAGTACTTC. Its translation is CASSPGTSGGSYEQYF. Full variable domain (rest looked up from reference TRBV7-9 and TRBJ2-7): DTGVSQNPRHKITKRGQNVTFRCDPISEHNRLYWYRQTLGQGPEFLTYFQNEAQLEKSRLLSDRFSAERPKGSFSTLEIQRTEQGDSAMYLCASSPGTSGGSYEQYFGPGTRLTVT.

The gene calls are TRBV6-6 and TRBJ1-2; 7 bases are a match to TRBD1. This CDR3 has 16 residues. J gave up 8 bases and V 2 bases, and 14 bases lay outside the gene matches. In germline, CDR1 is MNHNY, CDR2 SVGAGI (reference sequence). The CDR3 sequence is CASSYPGQASNKGYTF. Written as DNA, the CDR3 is TGTGCCAGCAGTTACCCCGGACAGGCTAGTAACAAAGGCTACACCTTC.

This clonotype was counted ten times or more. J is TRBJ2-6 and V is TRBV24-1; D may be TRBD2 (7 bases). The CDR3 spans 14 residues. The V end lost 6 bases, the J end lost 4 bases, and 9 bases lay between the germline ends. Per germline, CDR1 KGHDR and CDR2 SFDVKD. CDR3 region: CATSRGAGANVLTF. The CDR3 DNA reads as TGTGCCACCAGTCGGGGGGCCGGGGCCAACGTCCTGACTTTC.